Sequencing of this TCR beta chain was carried out in a study of blood T cells in healthy people across ages. Concerning this clonotype itself: Antigen specificity is unknown.

Sample donors were healthy Caucasian individuals that came from Russia, aged roughly 6 to 100. Whole-study findings and limits: Across the age range, TCR beta diversity per million T cells fell in a roughly linear way. Greater diversity and more naive CD4+ cells were seen in long-lived donors than in aged donors.

The CDR3 spans 14 residues. The germline V gene has CDR1 DFQATT and CDR2 SNEGSKA (reference sequence). V was pared by 3 bases and J by 3 bases, with 14 bases between. The use of a sample-barcoded 5' primer and a J-beta primer mix characterized a second PCR of about 6 to 11 cycles. TCRdb reprocessed the 5' RACE reads via MiXCR and lists one record per CDR3 protein. This table has around 970,000 distinct CDR3 sequences, around 54% appearing once. The source material was blood. The chain joins TRBV20-1 to TRBJ2-5; D possibly corresponds to TRBD2 (6 bases). The clonotype comes from a woman aged 60-70 years in good health. In nucleotides, the CDR3 is TGCAGTGCTAGTAGCGGAACGAGGAAAGAGACCCAGTACTTC. Its translation: CSASSGTRKETQYF.